This T cell receptor (beta chain) was observed in a study of T cell repertoires in cytomegalovirus infection. Overall study context: In public TCR beta signatures, there were indications of both CMV infection and matching HLA type.

Points from the study as a whole: Predominance within the ex vivo response was attributable to HLA-C-restricted CMV-specific TCR beta clonotypes.

The germline V gene encodes CDR1 DFQATT and CDR2 SNEGSKA (reference sequence). Deletions cut 4 bases from V and 5 bases from J, with 12 bases between. The CDR3 has 13 residues. To note about this clonotype: Its cognate antigen is unknown.

TCRdb reprocessed the reads via MiXCR and lists one record per CDR3 protein. The sample has some 320,000 distinct CDR3 sequences, 25% to 30% seen once. The sequence was obtained from a human donor in good health (CMV status not recorded). Some clones in this sample may be carry-over from other donors' samples. V gene TRBV20-1 combines with J gene TRBJ1-5; D might be TRBD1 (5 bases). The sample here was cultured PBMCs, taken from culture after CMV antigen stimulation. The CDR3: CSAIERGDQPQHF. The CDR3 DNA follows: TGCAGTGCTATTGAGCGGGGGGATCAGCCCCAGCATTTT.